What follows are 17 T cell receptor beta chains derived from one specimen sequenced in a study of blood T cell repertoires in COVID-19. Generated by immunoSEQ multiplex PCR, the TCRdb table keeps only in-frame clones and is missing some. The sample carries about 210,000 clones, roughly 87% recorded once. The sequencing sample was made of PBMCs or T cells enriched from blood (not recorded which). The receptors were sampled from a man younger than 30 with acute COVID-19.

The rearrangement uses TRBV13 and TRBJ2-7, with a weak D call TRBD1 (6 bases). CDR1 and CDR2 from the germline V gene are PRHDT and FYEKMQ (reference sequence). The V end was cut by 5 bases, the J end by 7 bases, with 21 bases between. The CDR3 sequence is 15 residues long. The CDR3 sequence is CASSPGAGSGYEQYF. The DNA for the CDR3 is TGTGCCAGCAGCCCAGGGGCCGGGTCAGGCTATGAGCAGTACTTC.

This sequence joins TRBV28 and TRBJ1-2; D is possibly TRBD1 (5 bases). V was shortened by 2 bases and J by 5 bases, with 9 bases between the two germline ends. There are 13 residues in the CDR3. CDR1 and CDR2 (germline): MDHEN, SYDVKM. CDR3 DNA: TGTGCCAGCAGTTTACAGGGAGGTTATGGCTACACCTTC. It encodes CASSLQGGYGYTF.

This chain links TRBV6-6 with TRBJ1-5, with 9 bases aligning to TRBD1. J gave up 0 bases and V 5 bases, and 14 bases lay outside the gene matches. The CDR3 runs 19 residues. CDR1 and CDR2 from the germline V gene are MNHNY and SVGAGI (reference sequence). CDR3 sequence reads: CASSPTGQGVVYSNQPQHF. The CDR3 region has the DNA TGTGCCAGCAGTCCCACGGGACAGGGAGTTGTATATAGCAATCAGCCCCAGCATTTT.

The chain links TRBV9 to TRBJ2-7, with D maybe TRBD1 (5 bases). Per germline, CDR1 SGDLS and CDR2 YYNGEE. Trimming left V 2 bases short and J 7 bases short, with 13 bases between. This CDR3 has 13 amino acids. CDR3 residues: CASSVTQGREQYF. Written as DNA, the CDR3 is TGTGCCAGCAGCGTGACCCAGGGTAGAGAGCAGTACTTC.

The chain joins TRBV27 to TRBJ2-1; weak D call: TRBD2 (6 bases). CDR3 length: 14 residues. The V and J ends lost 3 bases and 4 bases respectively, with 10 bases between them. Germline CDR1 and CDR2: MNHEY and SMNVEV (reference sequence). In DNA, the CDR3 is TGTGCCAGCAGTTTGGAGGGCCCGTACAATGAGCAGTTCTTC. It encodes CASSLEGPYNEQFF.

As DNA, the CDR3 is TGTGCCAGCAGTACGACTAGCATCCACAATGAGCAGTTCTTC. Amino acid sequence: CASSTTSIHNEQFF. This chain links TRBV27 with TRBJ2-1, with TRBD2 matching over 7 bases. V lost 5 bases, J lost 5 bases, and 6 bases stayed unmatched. CDR1 and CDR2 (germline): MNHEY, SMNVEV (reference sequence). The CDR3 is 14 residues long.

The CDR3 nucleotides read TGTGCCAGCAGCTTGGTAGGGTGGCAGGGTAAGACCCAGTACTTC. Residues: CASSLVGWQGKTQYF. The rearrangement links TRBV5-6 to TRBJ2-5; TRBD1 might be the D (5 bases). This CDR3 comprises 15 residues. The germline gives CDR1 SGHDT, CDR2 YYEEEE. Between the trimmed V and J ends, which lost 0 bases and 6 bases, there was a span of 15 bases.

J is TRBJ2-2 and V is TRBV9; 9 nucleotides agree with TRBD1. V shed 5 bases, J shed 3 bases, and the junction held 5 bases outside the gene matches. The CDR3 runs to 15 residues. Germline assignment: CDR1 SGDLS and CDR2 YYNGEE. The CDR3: CASSLTGGDTGELFF. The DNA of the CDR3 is TGTGCCAGCAGTTTGACAGGGGGGGACACCGGGGAGCTGTTTTTT. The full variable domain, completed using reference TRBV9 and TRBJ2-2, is DSGVTQTPKHLITATGQRVTLRCSPRSGDLSVYWYQQSLDQGLQFLIQYYNGEERAKGNILERFSAQQFPDLHSELNLSSLELGDSALYFCASSLTGGDTGELFFGEGSRLTVL.

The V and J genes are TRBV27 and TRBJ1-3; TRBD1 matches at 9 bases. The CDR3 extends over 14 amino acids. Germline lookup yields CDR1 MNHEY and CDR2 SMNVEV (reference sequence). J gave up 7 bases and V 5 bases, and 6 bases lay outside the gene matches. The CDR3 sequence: CASSRQGEENTIYF. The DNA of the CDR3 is TGTGCCAGCAGTCGACAGGGGGAAGAGAACACCATATATTTT.

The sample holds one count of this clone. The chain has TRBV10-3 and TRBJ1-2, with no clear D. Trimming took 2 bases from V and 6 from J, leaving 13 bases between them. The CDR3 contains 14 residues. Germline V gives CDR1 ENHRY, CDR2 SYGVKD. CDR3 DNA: TGTGCCATCAGTGAGAAGGTGGGCTTGGATGGCTACACCTTC. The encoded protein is CAISEKVGLDGYTF.

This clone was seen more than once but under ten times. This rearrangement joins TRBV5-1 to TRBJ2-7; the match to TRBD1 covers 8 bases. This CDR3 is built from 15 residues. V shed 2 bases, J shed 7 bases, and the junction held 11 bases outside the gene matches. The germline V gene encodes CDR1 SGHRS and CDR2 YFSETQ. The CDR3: CASSFTGTGNREQYF. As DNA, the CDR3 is TGCGCCAGCAGCTTTACCGGGACAGGAAACCGAGAGCAGTACTTC.

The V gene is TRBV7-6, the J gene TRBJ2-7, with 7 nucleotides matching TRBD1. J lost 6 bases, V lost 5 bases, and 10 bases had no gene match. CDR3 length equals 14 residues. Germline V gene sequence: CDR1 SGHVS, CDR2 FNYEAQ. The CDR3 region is CASSNTGVMAEQYF. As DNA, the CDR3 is TGTGCCAGCAGCAATACAGGGGTGATGGCCGAGCAGTACTTC.

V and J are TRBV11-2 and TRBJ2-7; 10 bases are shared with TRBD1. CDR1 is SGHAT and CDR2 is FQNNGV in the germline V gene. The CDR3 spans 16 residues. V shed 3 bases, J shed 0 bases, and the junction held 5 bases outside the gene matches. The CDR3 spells CASSLVGQGLSYEQYF. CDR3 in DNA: TGTGCCAGCAGCTTGGTGGGACAGGGGCTCTCCTACGAGCAGTACTTC.

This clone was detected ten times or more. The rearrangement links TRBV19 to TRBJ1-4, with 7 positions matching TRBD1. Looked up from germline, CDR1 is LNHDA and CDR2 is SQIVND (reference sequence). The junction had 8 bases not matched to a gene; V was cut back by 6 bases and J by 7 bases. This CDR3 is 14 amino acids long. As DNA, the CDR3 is TGTGCCAGTAGAACCGGGACAGAACTTGAAAAACTGTTTTTT. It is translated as CASRTGTELEKLFF. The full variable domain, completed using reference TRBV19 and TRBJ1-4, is DGGITQSPKYLFRKEGQNVTLSCEQNLNHDAMYWYRQDPGQGLRLIYYSQIVNDFQKGDIAEGYSVSREKKESFPLTVTSAQKNPTAFYLCASRTGTELEKLFFGSGTQLSVL.

CDR3 nucleotide sequence: TGCGCCAGCAGCCAGACACCGGCGGGACAGCCCCAGCATTTT. It encodes CASSQTPAGQPQHF. The gene calls are TRBV4-1 and TRBJ1-5, with D unclear. This CDR3 is built from 14 residues. The germline V and J ends were trimmed by 3 bases and 7 bases, with 13 bases remaining between them. CDR1 MGHRA and CDR2 YSYEKL come from the germline V gene.

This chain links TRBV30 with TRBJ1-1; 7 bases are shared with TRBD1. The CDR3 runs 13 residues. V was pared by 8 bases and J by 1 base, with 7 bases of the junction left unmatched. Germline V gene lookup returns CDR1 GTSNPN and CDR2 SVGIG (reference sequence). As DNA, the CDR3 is TGTGCCGGGAAGGGACAGTCGAACACTGAAGCTTTCTTT. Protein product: CAGKGQSNTEAFF.

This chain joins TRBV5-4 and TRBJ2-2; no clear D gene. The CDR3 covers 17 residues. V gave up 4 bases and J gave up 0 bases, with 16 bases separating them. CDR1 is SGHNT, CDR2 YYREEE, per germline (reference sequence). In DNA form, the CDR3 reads TGTGCCAGCAGCCATTTCTCGGGTGGCGCGAACACCGGGGAGCTGTTTTTT. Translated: CASSHFSGGANTGELFF. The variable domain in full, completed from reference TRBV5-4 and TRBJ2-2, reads ETGVTQSPTHLIKTRGQQVTLRCSSQSGHNTVSWYQQALGQGPQFIFQYYREEENGRGNFPPRFSGLQFPNYSSELNVNALELDDSALYLCASSHFSGGANTGELFFGEGSRLTVL.